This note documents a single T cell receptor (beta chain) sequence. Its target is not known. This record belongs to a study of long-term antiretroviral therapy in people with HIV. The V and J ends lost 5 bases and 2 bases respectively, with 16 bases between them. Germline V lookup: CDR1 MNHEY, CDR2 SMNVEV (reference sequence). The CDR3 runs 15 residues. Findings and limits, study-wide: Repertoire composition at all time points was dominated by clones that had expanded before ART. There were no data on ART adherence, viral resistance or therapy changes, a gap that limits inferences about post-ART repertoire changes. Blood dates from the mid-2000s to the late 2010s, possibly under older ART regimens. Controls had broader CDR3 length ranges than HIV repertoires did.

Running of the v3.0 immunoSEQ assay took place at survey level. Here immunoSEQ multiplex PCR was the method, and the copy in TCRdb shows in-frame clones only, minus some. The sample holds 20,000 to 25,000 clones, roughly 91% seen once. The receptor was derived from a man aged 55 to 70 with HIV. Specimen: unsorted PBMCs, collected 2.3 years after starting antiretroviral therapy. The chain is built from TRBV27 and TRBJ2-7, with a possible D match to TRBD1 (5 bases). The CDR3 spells CASSPPGHRAYEQYF. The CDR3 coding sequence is TGTGCCAGCAGTCCACCCGGACACAGAGCCTACGAGCAGTACTTC.